The TCR beta chain under discussion was sequenced for a study of coeliac disease. About the research overall: Coeliac patients had active, refractory type I, or gluten-free-diet-controlled disease.

This clone was detected only a few times. What it binds is not known. Study observations and caveats: Most TRB amino acid sequences occurred in only one sample. Lower clonality than controls marked TRB and TRG repertoires from active celiac intraepithelial and lamina propria samples. Unbiased detection of gliadin-specific T cells was judged not feasible with this approach.

TCRdb keeps only in-frame clones here, not all; method: immunoSEQ multiplex PCR. Here the sample spans some 5,100 clones, nearly 55% being singletons. There are 13 residues in the CDR3. V was shortened by 0 bases and J by 8 bases, with 10 bases between the two germline ends. Germline V gives CDR1 SGHTA, CDR2 FQGNSA. This clonotype was obtained from a woman aged 25 to 39 with active celiac disease. Sample: intraepithelial lymphocytes from the gut. The rearrangement joins TRBV7-2 to TRBJ1-2; D unclear. The CDR3: CASSLALFVGYTF. The DNA of the CDR3 is TGTGCCAGCAGCTTAGCCCTCTTTGTGGGCTACACCTTC.